This T cell receptor beta chain was obtained from a study of OX40 agonist ivuxolimab in advanced cancers. Notes on the study in general: Low levels of normalized T-cell clonal expansion also appeared in some nonresponders.

Only in-frame clones appear in the TCRdb table, and some are missing; sequencing was by immunoSEQ multiplex PCR. The sample has tens of thousands of clones, 94% seen once. Details on this clone: Its antigen remains unknown.

This receptor was obtained from an adult with an advanced solid tumor such as melanoma, head and neck, liver or kidney cancer. The input for sequencing was CD4+ or CD8+ T cells sorted from blood, taken in a trial of the OX40 agonist ivuxolimab.

CDR3 in amino acids: CASSPALAIYEQYF. In DNA form, the CDR3 reads TGTGCCAGCAGTCCGGCCCTAGCAATATACGAGCAGTACTTC. This chain links TRBV28 with TRBJ2-7; D is possibly TRBD2 (5 bases). The CDR3 has 14 residues. Germline CDR1 MDHEN, CDR2 SYDVKM. Trimming left V 5 bases short and J 4 bases short, with 15 bases between.